These T cell receptor beta chains were read from a single sample in a study of CD8 T cells in ankylosing spondylitis. From the 5' RACE reads, TCRdb called clonotypes with MiXCR, one entry per CDR3 protein. The sample lists about 220,000 distinct CDR3 sequences, about 11% occurring once. The sequenced sample was blood, either unsorted or a sorted T cell fraction (not recorded which). All receptors come from a male donor with ankylosing spondylitis or in good health (not recorded which). Both conserved end residues are part of each CDR3. Fields, in order: V gene, J gene, CDR3 protein.

>TRBV10-3|TRBJ1-1
CAISGDRGRAEAFF
>TRBV5-1|TRBJ1-5
CASSPDPRDQPQHF
>TRBV5-1|TRBJ1-2
CASSPGGDYGYTF
>TRBV5-5|TRBJ2-2
CASSLGRTENTGELFF
>TRBV7-9|TRBJ2-1
CASSPTSGLAGAYEQFF
>TRBV7-3|TRBJ2-7
CASSLGMVGTDSF
>TRBV12-3/TRBV12-4|TRBJ1-1
CASSFLGQANEAFF
>TRBV7-9|TRBJ1-5
CASSPDNNQPQHF
>TRBV5-1|TRBJ2-5
CASSLAMGVGGQQETQYF
>TRBV19|TRBJ2-2
CATSRRGDTGELFF
>TRBV7-2|TRBJ2-3
CASSFSPDTQYF
>TRBV5-1|TRBJ2-7
CASSPKVGTETYEQYF
>TRBV5-4|TRBJ1-1
CASSFGEEVGNTEAFF
>TRBV14|TRBJ2-1
CASSQTGTGYNEQFF
>TRBV7-2|TRBJ2-7
CASSLAQGLGEQYF
>TRBV2|TRBJ2-1
CASSGPGEQFF
>TRBV6-1|TRBJ1-2
CASAYRDNYGYTF
>TRBV7-2|TRBJ1-1
CASSSLVSSNTEAFF
>TRBV18|TRBJ2-1
CASSPPGGGYVADEQFF
>TRBV21-1|TRBJ1-5
CASRGVANQPQHF
>TRBV5-6|TRBJ2-2
CASSLGGLDTGELFF
>TRBV11-1|TRBJ2-3
CASSFLTSGGATDTQYF
>TRBV27|TRBJ2-7
CASRPIAGADEQYF
>TRBV12-3/TRBV12-4|TRBJ2-7
CASRPSGGEQYF
>TRBV28|TRBJ1-4
CASSFNAVPEKLFF
>TRBV20-1|TRBJ2-5
CSAASGGKETQYF
>TRBV7-9|TRBJ2-3
CASSFQSGQGEDTQYF
>TRBV5-1|TRBJ1-1
CASSWGDRRNTEAFF
>TRBV28|TRBJ2-5
CASFNSLQETQYF
>TRBV24-1|TRBJ2-5
CATSDFGQLYQETQYF
>TRBV20-1|TRBJ2-7
CSAAQASYEQYF
>TRBV12-3/TRBV12-4|TRBJ2-3
CASSFGASGSTDTQYF
>TRBV29-1|TRBJ1-1
CSVAGGLEAFF
>TRBV6-1|TRBJ2-1
CASSNGQGYSDQFF
>TRBV7-9|TRBJ2-5
CASSKDRGIETQYF
>TRBV6-2/TRBV6-3|TRBJ2-1
CASSRGDNEQFF
>TRBV4-2|TRBJ2-3
CASSRGLAGTDTQYF
>TRBV15|TRBJ2-3
CATSRENQAGNTQYF
>TRBV9|TRBJ1-3
CASSAGDPGNTIYF
>TRBV20-1|TRBJ1-1
CSARHYSETGDTEAFF
>TRBV7-6|TRBJ2-5
CASSPFGPSETQYF
>TRBV12-3/TRBV12-4|TRBJ1-2
CASDGRGRIYGYTF
>TRBV7-2|TRBJ2-7
CASSLLTGGNEQYF
>TRBV18|TRBJ2-5
CASSPGRGETQYF
>TRBV6-1|TRBJ1-5
CASRATGGATQPQHF
>TRBV7-2|TRBJ2-7
CASSLSGTGAYEQYF
>TRBV21-1|TRBJ1-5
CASNHMDRGNQPQHF